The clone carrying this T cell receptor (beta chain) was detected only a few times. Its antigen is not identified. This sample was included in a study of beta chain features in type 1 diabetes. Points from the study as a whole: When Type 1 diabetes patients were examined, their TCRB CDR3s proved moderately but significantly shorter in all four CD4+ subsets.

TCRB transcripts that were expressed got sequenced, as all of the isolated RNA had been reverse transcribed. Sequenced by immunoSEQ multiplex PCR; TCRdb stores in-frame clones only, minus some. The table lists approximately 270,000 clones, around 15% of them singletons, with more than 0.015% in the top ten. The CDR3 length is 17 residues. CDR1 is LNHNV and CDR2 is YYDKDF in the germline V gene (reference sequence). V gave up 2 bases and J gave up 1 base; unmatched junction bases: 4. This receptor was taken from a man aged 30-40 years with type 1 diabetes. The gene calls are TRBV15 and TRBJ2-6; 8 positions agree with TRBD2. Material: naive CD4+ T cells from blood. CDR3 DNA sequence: TGTGCCACCAGCAGACGCGGGGGGCTTTCTGGGGCCAACGTCCTGACTTTC. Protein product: CATSRRGGLSGANVLTF.